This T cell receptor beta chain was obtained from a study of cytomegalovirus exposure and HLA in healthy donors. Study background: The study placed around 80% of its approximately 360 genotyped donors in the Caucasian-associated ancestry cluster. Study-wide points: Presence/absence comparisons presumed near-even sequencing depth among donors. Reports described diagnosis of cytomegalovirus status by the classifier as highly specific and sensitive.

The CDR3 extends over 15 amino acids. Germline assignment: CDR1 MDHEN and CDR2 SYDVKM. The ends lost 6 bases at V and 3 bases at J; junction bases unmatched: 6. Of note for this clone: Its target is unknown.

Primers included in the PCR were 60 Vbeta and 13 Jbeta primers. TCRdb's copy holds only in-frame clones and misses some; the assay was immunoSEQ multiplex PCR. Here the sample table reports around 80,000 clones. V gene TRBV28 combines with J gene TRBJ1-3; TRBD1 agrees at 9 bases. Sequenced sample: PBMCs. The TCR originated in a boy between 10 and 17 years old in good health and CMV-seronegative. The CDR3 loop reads CASSLQGAIGNTIYF. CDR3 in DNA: TGTGCCAGCAGCTTACAGGGGGCGATTGGAAACACCATATATTTT.